The clone carrying this T cell receptor (beta chain) was seen ten or more times. J gave up 0 bases and V 3 bases, and 2 bases lay outside the gene matches. This CDR3 comprises 15 residues. The germline V gene encodes CDR1 KGHDR and CDR2 SFDVKD. These data belong to a study of regulatory T cells in long-lasting Graves disease. For TCR beta, libraries came from iRepertoire HTBI primers and Arm-PCR of CDR3 regions. MiXCR, applied by TCRdb to the multiplex PCR reads, yields one record per CDR3 protein. The table records 360,000 or so distinct CDR3 sequences, over 15% of them present only once. This sample's time point: newly diagnosed GD, antithyroid drugs for less than 3 months. Extracted PBMC RNA gave rise to the TCR library. The same sample was also used in a study of T cells in Graves' hyperthyroidism and ophthalmopathy.

The receptor was derived from a man aged 40-55 years with Graves disease. The starting material was peripheral blood mononuclear cells (PBMCs), obtained at new diagnosis, from a patient treated with antithyroid drugs. The chain uses TRBV24-1 and TRBJ2-5; TRBD1 matches at 8 bases. The CDR3 DNA is TGTGCCACCAGTGATGAGGGACAGGACCAAGAGACCCAGTACTTC. It translates to CATSDEGQDQETQYF.